The 14 T cell receptor beta chains below come from one sample, sequenced in a study of blood T cell repertoires in COVID-19. Assay: immunoSEQ multiplex PCR; the TCRdb copy retains only in-frame clones and omits some. Of some 110,000 clones listed, 65% to 90% are singletons. Sequences were obtained from peripheral blood. The receptors stem from a man between 50 and 59 years old with acute or convalescent COVID-19.

The CDR3 loop is CASSEGQGKGGYTF. CDR3 DNA: TGTGCCAGCTCGGAAGGACAGGGAAAGGGTGGCTACACCTTC. The chain carries TRBV18 and TRBJ1-2, with TRBD1 identical over 8 bases. The V gene end was trimmed by 6 bases and the J gene end by 7 bases; junction bases not matched to a gene: 10. The CDR3 covers 14 residues. From germline, CDR1 is KGHSH and CDR2 LQKENI. Together with reference TRBV18 and TRBJ1-2, the CDR3 gives the full variable domain: NAGVMQNPRHLVRRRGQEARLRCSPMKGHSHVYWYRQLPEEGLKFMVYLQKENIIDESGMPKERFSAEFPKEGPSILRIQQVVRGDSAAYFCASSEGQGKGGYTFGSGTRLTVV.

The genes are TRBV18 and TRBJ1-1; D is perhaps TRBD1 (5 bases). V dropped 2 bases and J dropped 0 bases, with 10 bases sitting between them. The CDR3 has 15 amino acids. Germline V gives CDR1 KGHSH, CDR2 LQKENI. The CDR3: CASSPRQIMNTEAFF. The CDR3 DNA reads as TGTGCCAGCTCACCAAGACAGATCATGAACACTGAAGCTTTCTTT. The full variable domain, its missing parts supplied by reference TRBV18 and TRBJ1-1, is NAGVMQNPRHLVRRRGQEARLRCSPMKGHSHVYWYRQLPEEGLKFMVYLQKENIIDESGMPKERFSAEFPKEGPSILRIQQVVRGDSAAYFCASSPRQIMNTEAFFGQGTRLTVV.

CDR3 in DNA: TGTGCCACCAGTGATGACGGGACTAGCGGGAAAGGGGGTTACAATGAGCAGTTCTTC. Residues: CATSDDGTSGKGGYNEQFF. The rearrangement links TRBV24-1 to TRBJ2-1, with TRBD2 identical over 13 bases. V dropped 3 bases and J dropped 4; count of bases not matched to a gene: 11. The CDR3 totals 19 residues. Germline loops: CDR1 KGHDR, CDR2 SFDVKD.

This chain joins TRBV4-2 and TRBJ2-5, with TRBD2 as a possible D gene (5 bases). Germline CDR1 LGHNA, CDR2 YNFKEQ. This CDR3 contains 14 residues. The V end lost 0 bases, the J end lost 5 bases, and 10 bases lay between the germline ends. The CDR3 sequence is CASSQDRGWETQYF. CDR3 coding DNA: TGTGCCAGCAGCCAAGATCGGGGTTGGGAGACCCAGTACTTC.

The rearrangement uses TRBV29-1 and TRBJ2-5; D perhaps matches TRBD2 (5 bases). Germline V gene lookup returns CDR1 SQVTM and CDR2 ANQGSEA. The CDR3 has 12 amino acids. Trimming took off 1 base at V and 9 bases at J, with 12 bases between the two ends. The DNA of the CDR3 is TGCAGCGTTGAAGGGGATCGAGGGTCCCAGTACTTC. Its translation: CSVEGDRGSQYF.

This clone was recorded only once. The V gene is TRBV3-1 (or the pseudogene TRBV3-2), the J gene TRBJ1-1; 7 bases map to TRBD1. CDR3 length: 14 amino acids. The germline V gene encodes CDR1 LGHDT and CDR2 YNNKEL (reference sequence). Trimming at V came to 7 bases and at J to 0 bases, leaving 5 bases not matched to a gene. In DNA form, the CDR3 reads TGTGCCAGCACCCTACAGGGGATGAACACTGAAGCTTTCTTT. This translates into CASTLQGMNTEAFF.

V gene TRBV6-5 combines with J gene TRBJ2-5; 11 nucleotides align to TRBD2. CDR1 is MNHEY and CDR2 is SVGAGI in the germline V gene. The CDR3 has 15 residues. Trimming removed 6 bases from V and 5 bases from J; junction bases left unmatched: 8. For the CDR3, the DNA is TGTGCCAGCAGCTTAGCGGGGGGGCCGAGGGAGACCCAGTACTTC. It is translated as CASSLAGGPRETQYF.

This clone has only one observation. The CDR3, as DNA: TGTGCCAGCAGCTCCACATACGAGCAGTACTTC. Its translation: CASSSTYEQYF. The chain is built from TRBV11-2 and TRBJ2-7; no clear D gene. The length of the CDR3 is 11 residues. V gave up 4 bases and J gave up 4 bases, with 5 bases separating them. Germline CDR1 reads SGHAT; CDR2 reads FQNNGV.

This chain uses TRBV27 with TRBJ1-5, with a weak D call TRBD1 (6 bases). The CDR3 is 16 amino acids. Germline V CDR1 and CDR2: MNHEY, SMNVEV (reference sequence). Deletions cut 0 bases from V and 4 bases from J, with 13 bases between. DNA for the CDR3: TGTGCCAGCAGTTTATCAGGACAGAGTTCAAATCAGCCCCAGCATTTT. Protein: CASSLSGQSSNQPQHF.

The chain uses TRBV12-3 or TRBV12-4 and TRBJ2-5; D perhaps matches TRBD2 (5 bases). The CDR3 is 13 amino acids. With 6 bases removed from V and 3 bases from J, the gap between germline ends came to 11 bases. The CDR3 region is CASRASGKETQYF. The CDR3 DNA reads TGTGCCAGCAGGGCAAGCGGTAAAGAGACCCAGTACTTC.

This clone was observed a handful of times. Here the CDR3 DNA reads TGTGCCAGCAGGTTCCGGGGTCCGGACACTGAAGCTTTCTTT. Translating it yields CASRFRGPDTEAFF. This sequence joins TRBV5-4 and TRBJ1-1; no reliable D call. This CDR3 contains 14 residues. With 5 bases removed from V and 3 bases from J, the gap between germline ends came to 14 bases. Germline CDR1 SGHNT, CDR2 YYREEE (reference sequence). Full variable domain (outside the CDR3, taken from reference TRBV5-4 and TRBJ1-1): ETGVTQSPTHLIKTRGQQVTLRCSSQSGHNTVSWYQQALGQGPQFIFQYYREEENGRGNFPPRFSGLQFPNYSSELNVNALELDDSALYLCASRFRGPDTEAFFGQGTRLTVV.

This chain joins TRBV19 and TRBJ2-1; no clear D gene. Germline loops: CDR1 LNHDA, CDR2 SQIVND (reference sequence). Trimming pared 9 bases from V and 0 bases from J, leaving 12 bases between. This CDR3 is 14 amino acids long. The CDR3 coding sequence is TGTGCCAGCCCCTTATCGAGCTCCTACAATGAGCAGTTCTTC. This gives the protein CASPLSSSYNEQFF.

V and J are TRBV11-2 and TRBJ2-1; the match to TRBD2 covers 9 bases. The germline V gene encodes CDR1 SGHAT and CDR2 FQNNGV. This CDR3 region has 16 residues. The trim removed 5 bases at V and 8 bases at J, leaving 13 bases unmatched. CDR3 region: CASSASALAGGHEQFF. For the CDR3, the DNA is TGTGCCAGCAGCGCTTCAGCGCTGGCGGGGGGGCATGAGCAGTTCTTC.

The V and J genes are TRBV10-1 and TRBJ2-2; D is perhaps TRBD2 (5 bases). This CDR3 is built from 14 residues. Trimming pared 4 bases from V and 2 bases from J, leaving 8 bases between. Germline CDR1 WNHNN, CDR2 SYGVQD (reference sequence). CDR3 DNA: TGCGCCAGCAGTGCCGGAGGAAACACCGGGGAGCTGTTTTTT. Protein product: CASSAGGNTGELFF.